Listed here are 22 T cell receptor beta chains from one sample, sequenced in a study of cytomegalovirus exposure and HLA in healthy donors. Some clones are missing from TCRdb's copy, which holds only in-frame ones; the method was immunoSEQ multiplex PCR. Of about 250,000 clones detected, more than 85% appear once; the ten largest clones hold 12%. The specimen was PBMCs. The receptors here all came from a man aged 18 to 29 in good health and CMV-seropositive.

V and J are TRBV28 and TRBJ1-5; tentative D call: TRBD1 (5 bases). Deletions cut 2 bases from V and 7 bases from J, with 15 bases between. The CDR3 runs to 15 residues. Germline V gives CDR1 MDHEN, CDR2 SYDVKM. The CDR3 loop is CASSLPWDRYQPQHF. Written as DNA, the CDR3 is TGTGCCAGCAGTTTACCCTGGGACCGGTACCAGCCCCAGCATTTT. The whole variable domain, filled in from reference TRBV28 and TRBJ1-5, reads DVKVTQSSRYLVKRTGEKVFLECVQDMDHENMFWYRQDPGLGLRLIYFSYDVKMKEKGDIPEGYSVSREKKERFSLILESASTNQTSMYLCASSLPWDRYQPQHFGDGTRLSIL.

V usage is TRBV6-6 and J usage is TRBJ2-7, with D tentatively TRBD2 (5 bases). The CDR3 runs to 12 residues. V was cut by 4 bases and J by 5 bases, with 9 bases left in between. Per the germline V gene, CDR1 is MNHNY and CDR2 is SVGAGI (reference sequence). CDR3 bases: TGTGCCAGCAGTTTCGGAGGCGACGAGCAGTACTTC. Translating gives CASSFGGDEQYF.

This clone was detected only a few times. The CDR3 nucleotides are TGTGCCAGCAGTCTAAGGAATGAGCAGTTCTTC. It translates to CASSLRNEQFF. This chain links TRBV6-1 with TRBJ2-1; D remains ambiguous. Trimming cost V 5 bases and J 7 bases, with 6 bases left between them. CDR3 length: 11 residues. The germline CDR1 and CDR2 sequences are MNHNS and SASEGT.

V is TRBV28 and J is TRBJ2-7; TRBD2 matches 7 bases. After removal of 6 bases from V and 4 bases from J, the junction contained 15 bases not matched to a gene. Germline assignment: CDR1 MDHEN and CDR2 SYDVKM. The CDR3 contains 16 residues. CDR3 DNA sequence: TGTGCCAGCAGCCGGCCCTCCGGGGCGGGAGTGTACGAGCAGTACTTC. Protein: CASSRPSGAGVYEQYF.

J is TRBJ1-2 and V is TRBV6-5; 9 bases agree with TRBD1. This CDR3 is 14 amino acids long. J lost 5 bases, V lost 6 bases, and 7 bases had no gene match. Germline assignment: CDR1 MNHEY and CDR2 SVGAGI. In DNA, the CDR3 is TGTGCCAGCAGAAGCCGGGACAGGGTATATGGCTACACCTTC. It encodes CASRSRDRVYGYTF.

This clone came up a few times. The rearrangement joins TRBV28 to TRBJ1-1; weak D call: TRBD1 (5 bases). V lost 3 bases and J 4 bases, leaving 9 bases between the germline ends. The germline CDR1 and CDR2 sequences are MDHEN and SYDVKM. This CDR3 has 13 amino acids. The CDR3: CASSLPGGTEAFF. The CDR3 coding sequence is TGTGCCAGCAGTTTGCCTGGGGGCACTGAAGCTTTCTTT.

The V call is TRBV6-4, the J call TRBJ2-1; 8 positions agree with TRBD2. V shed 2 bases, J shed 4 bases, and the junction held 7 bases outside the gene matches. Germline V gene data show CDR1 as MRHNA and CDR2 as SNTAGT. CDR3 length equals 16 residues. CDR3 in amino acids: CASSDDTSGSYNEQFF. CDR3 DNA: TGTGCCAGCAGTGACGACACTAGCGGATCTTACAATGAGCAGTTCTTC.

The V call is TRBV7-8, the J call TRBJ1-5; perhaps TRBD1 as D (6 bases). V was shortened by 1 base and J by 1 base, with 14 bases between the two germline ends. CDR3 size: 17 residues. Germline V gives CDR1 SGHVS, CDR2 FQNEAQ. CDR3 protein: CASSLDRGGRSNQPQHF. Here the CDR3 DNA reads TGTGCCAGCAGCTTAGATAGAGGGGGGCGAAGCAATCAGCCCCAGCATTTT.

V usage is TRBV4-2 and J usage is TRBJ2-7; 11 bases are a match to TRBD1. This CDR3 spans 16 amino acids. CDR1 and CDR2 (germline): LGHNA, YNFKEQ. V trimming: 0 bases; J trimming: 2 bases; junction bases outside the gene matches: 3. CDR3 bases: TGTGCCAGCAGCCAAGATCTGGGACAGGGGGCCTACGAGCAGTACTTC. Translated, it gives CASSQDLGQGAYEQYF.

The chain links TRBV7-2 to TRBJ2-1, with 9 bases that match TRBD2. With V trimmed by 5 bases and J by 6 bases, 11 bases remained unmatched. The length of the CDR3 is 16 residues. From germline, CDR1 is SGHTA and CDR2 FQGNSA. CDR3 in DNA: TGTGCCAGCAGCAAGGGGAGCGGGAGGCCCTTCAATGAGCAGTTCTTC. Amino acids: CASSKGSGRPFNEQFF.

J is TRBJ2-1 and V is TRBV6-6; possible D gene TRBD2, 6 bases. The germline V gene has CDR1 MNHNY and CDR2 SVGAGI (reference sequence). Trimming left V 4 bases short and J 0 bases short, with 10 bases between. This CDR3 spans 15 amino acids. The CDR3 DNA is TGTGCCAGCAGTTCGGCGGGAAGCTCCTACAATGAGCAGTTCTTC. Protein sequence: CASSSAGSSYNEQFF.

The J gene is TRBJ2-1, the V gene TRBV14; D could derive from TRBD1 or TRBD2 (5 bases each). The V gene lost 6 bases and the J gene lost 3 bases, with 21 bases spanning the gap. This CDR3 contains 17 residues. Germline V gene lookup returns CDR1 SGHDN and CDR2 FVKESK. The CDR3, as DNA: TGTGCCAGCAGTAACAGCAGGGAAACTAGGTTCTACAATGAGCAGTTCTTC. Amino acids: CASSNSRETRFYNEQFF.

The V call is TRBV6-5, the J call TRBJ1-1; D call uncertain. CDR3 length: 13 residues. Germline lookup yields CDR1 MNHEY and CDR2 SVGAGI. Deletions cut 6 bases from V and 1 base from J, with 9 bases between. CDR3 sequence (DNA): TGTGCCAGCAGCTTTGGAGGGAACACTGAAGCTTTCTTT. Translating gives CASSFGGNTEAFF.

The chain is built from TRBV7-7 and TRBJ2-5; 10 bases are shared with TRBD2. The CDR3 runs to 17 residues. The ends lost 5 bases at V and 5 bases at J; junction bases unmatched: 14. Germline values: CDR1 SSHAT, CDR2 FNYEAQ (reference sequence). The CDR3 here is CASSRTLLAGVIETQYF. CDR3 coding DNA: TGTGCCAGCAGCCGAACCCTGCTAGCGGGAGTAATCGAGACCCAGTACTTC.

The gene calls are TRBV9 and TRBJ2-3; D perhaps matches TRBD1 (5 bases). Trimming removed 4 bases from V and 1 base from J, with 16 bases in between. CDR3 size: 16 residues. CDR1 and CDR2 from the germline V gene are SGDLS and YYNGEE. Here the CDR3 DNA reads TGTGCCAGCAGCCCCCGACAGAGAAGTGGCACAGATACGCAGTATTTT. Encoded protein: CASSPRQRSGTDTQYF.

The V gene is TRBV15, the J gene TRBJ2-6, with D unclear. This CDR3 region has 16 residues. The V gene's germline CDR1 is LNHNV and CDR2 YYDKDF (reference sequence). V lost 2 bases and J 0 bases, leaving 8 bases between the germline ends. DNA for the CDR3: TGTGCCACCAGCAGACAGGCGATCTCTGGGGCCAACGTCCTGACTTTC. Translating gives CATSRQAISGANVLTF.

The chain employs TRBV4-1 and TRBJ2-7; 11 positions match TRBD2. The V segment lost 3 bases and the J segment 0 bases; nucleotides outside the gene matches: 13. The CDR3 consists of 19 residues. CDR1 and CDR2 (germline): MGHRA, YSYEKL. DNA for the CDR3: TGCGCCAGCAGCCAGGCCCCCGGGACTAGCGGCTTCTTCTCCTACGAGCAGTACTTC. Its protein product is CASSQAPGTSGFFSYEQYF.

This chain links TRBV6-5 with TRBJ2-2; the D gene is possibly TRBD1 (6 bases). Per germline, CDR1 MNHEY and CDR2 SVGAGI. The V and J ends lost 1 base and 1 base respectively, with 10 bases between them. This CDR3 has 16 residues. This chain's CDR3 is CASSYFSGQNTGELFF. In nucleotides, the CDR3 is TGTGCCAGCAGTTACTTTTCGGGACAGAACACCGGGGAGCTGTTTTTT.

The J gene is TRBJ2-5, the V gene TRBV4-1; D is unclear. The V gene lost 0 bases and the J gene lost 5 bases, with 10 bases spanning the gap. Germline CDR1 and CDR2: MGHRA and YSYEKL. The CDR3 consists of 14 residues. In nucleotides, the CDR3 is TGCGCCAGCAGCCAAGAGGAGATTAGGGAGACCCAGTACTTC. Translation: CASSQEEIRETQYF.

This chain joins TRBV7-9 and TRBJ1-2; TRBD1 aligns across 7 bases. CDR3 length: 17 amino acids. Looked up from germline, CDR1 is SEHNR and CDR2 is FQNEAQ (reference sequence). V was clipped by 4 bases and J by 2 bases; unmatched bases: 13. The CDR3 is CASSSQGVPNPNYGYTF. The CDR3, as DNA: TGTGCCAGCAGCTCCCAGGGGGTTCCGAATCCGAACTATGGCTACACCTTC. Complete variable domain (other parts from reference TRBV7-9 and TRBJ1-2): DTGVSQNPRHKITKRGQNVTFRCDPISEHNRLYWYRQTLGQGPEFLTYFQNEAQLEKSRLLSDRFSAERPKGSFSTLEIQRTEQGDSAMYLCASSSQGVPNPNYGYTFGSGTRLTVV.

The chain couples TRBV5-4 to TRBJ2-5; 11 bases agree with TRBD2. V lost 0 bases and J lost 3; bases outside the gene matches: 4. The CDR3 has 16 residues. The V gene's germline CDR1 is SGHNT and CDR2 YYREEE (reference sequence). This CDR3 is CASSLGLAGGEETQYF. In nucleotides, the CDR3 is TGTGCCAGCAGCTTGGGCCTAGCGGGAGGAGAAGAGACCCAGTACTTC.

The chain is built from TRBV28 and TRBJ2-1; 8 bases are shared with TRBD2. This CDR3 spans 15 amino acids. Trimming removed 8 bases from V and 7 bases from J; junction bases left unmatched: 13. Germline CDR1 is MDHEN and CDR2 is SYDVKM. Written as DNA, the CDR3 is TGTGCCAGCGGAGGGCTTAGCGGGATCGGGAATGAGCAGTTCTTC. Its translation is CASGGLSGIGNEQFF.